This TCR beta chain originates from a study of blood T cells in healthy people across ages. Donors ranged from 6 to 90 years old and were healthy Caucasians in Russia. The authors ran a second PCR of about 6 to 11 cycles using a sample-barcoded 5' primer and a J-beta primer mix. MiXCR, run by TCRdb on the 5' RACE reads, gives a single entry per CDR3 protein. This table holds more than 1,000,000 distinct CDR3 sequences, about 23% found once. This CDR3 has 15 amino acids. Trimming cost V 5 bases and J 0 bases, with 13 bases left between them. These sequences were also reported in another study, on T cells of mothers and their children.

This TCR was recovered from a girl aged 2-15 years in good health. The sequencing input was blood. The genes are TRBV12-3 or TRBV12-4 and TRBJ1-1, with D maybe TRBD1 (5 bases). The CDR3 DNA reads TGTGCCAGCAGTCCGAACCGACAGCTGAACACTGAAGCTTTCTTT. Translating gives CASSPNRQLNTEAFF.